The TCR beta chain described here comes from a study of Ad26.COV2.S vaccination and SARS-CoV-2 variants. Across the whole study: Of the COV1001 trial arms, the Ad26.COV2.S arm included the donor. The authors gave Ad26.COV2.S intramuscularly, either once or twice 56 days apart.

General observations from the study: It was reported that spike-specific CD8+ and CD4+ T cell responses were substantially broad after vaccination.

Treatment specified: 19 received Ad26.COV2.S at low or high dose, single or two shots; 5 received placebo; per-sample allocation not given. Repertoires come from day 63 after the first vaccine or placebo injection. The CDR3 runs to 13 residues. The germline V and J ends were trimmed by 0 bases and 4 bases, with 6 bases remaining between them. Germline V gene sequence: CDR1 MNHEY, CDR2 SVGAGI. Sequenced by immunoSEQ multiplex PCR; TCRdb stores in-frame clones only, minus some. The repertoire holds about 260,000 clones, around 88% seen once, with nearly 3% in the top ten. A remark on this clone: What it recognizes is unknown.

The chain links TRBV6-5 to TRBJ2-5, with D hard to call. Sample: peripheral blood, taken in a trial of Ad26.COV2.S vaccine versus placebo. The receptor comes from a person between 18 and 65 years old who received the Ad26.COV2.S COVID-19 vaccine or a placebo. CDR3 amino acids: CASSYSRGETQYF. For the CDR3, the DNA is TGTGCCAGCAGTTACTCGAGAGGAGAGACCCAGTACTTC.